This TCR beta chain originates from a study of shared clonotypes between healthy human individuals (dated by TCRdb to the early 2020s). About the investigation overall: The cohort included three men and a couple of women between 18 and 49 years of age. The study deeply sequenced blood TCR repertoires of about five healthy adults to estimate repertoire size and the extent of clonotype sharing between individuals. For each donor, CD4 naive and CD4 memory were each run on three plates, CD8 naive on two plates, and CD8 memory on one plate. Per donor, leukapheresis produced somewhere between about 0.8 and 9 billion PBMCs. Different laboratories and diverse techniques were used to prepare libraries and sequence TCR repertoires, to increase sequencing depth and limit assay-specific biases.

From a lookup of the germline V gene, CDR1 and CDR2 are SGHAT and FQNNGV. The CDR3 goes from the cysteine to the phenylalanine over 14 residues. CDR3 DNA is the only sequence kept; it has 42 bases, read in frame from the first base. V loses 4 bases at its end and J loses 2 bases; junction bases beyond the gene matches: 3. The donors were healthy, HIV-negative adults with no recently reported acute infections or vaccinations. Every donor was a Caucasian adult living in Nashville, Tennessee, USA. CD4+ T cells were enriched by magnetic negative selection, after which naive cells were positively selected on CD45RA and the negative fraction was taken as the memory subset. Blood was obtained by leukapheresis, after which PBMCs were separated by Ficoll-Histopaque density gradient centrifugation and cryopreserved in liquid nitrogen vapor phase. Analytical flow cytometry was used to check the purity and quantity of each magnetically sorted T cell population. Genomic DNA was isolated from every sorted fraction and measured by UV absorbance on a Nanodrop 2000c.

Regarding this clone: Its antigen remains unidentified. Within one base of it there is no much larger clone, and no base qualities were kept. The same CDR3 is also encoded by other DNA sequences in this sample.

TCR CDR3 regions were amplified from genomic DNA by multiplex PCR using the deep immunoSEQ assay. Extracted genomic DNA from each cell subset was distributed evenly across all wells of several immunoSEQ 96-well plates, and each plate was treated as a replicate. For sorted subsets, each replicate PCR was loaded with roughly 200 ng genomic DNA, equivalent to 30,000 to 35,000 T cell genomes. The purified libraries were quantified using a Qubit 3.0 fluorometer, sized with a Bioanalyzer 2100, and then quantified again using the KAPA Library Quantification kit. Every immunoSEQ 96-well plate was sequenced on a separate single-read 150-cycle Illumina NextSeq 550 flow cell. The paper's data handling went like this. Because the immunoSEQ output included only junctional sequences and no quality scores, the filtering could not be the same as the filtering used for full-length reads. To assign V/J genes and CDR3, sequences were annotated against IMGT germline references using PyIR, a Python wrapper for IgBLAST v1.9. Reads were removed for weak V/J assignments (E-value above 1e-6), missing CDR3, stop codons, out-of-frame junctions, or ambiguous translated residues. A V3J clonotype was defined by an identical inferred V gene, J gene, and CDR3 amino acid sequence. The percentage overlap between two repertoires was calculated by dividing the number of shared unique clonotypes by the size of the smaller repertoire. Repertoire richness was assessed with RTK rarefaction, the Chao1 estimator, and Recon v2.1 estimates of unobserved clonotypes. Generation probabilities were computed with OLGA for all TCRbeta clonotypes obtained by the gDNA method from several donors. TCRdb took over this immuneACCESS table, retaining in-frame rearrangements with V and J assigned. Such tables are incomplete; in checked studies, under half of the missing clones stem from an unresolved V gene, and the remainder is unexplained. V and J calls and clone size are as listed in that table; D and trimming were resolved from the DNA. The sample profile shows about 2.4 million clones; around nine tenths of them were found once. The biggest ten clones account for roughly 0.13% of the sample.

Study-wide conclusions, independent of this receptor: Naive subsets generally had larger estimated clonotype richness than memory subsets did. Because the study included a small number of donors, the genetic and exposure-history diversity represented was limited. Even with the large sequencing depth, rarefaction of the sorted-subset datasets indicated that sequencing was incomplete. Only blood was sampled, and tissue TCR repertoires likely differ from those in blood. Compared with non-shared clonotypes, clonotypes shared by all four sorted-subset donors had higher generation probabilities. Sharing across several donors was observed for around 4.8% of naive CD4, over 3% of naive CD8, roughly 2.4% of memory CD4, and approximately 0.41% of memory CD8 clonotypes. Based on pairwise subsampling, the degree of clonotype sharing among donors was expected to be affected by sequencing depth.

The sample consisted of naive CD4+ T cells sorted from blood. The cell subset or site label on this specimen signifies: CD45RA+ positively selected. The chain couples TRBV11-2 to TRBJ1-1; 8 bases in the middle match TRBD1. The origin of this receptor is a man between 18 and 35 years old in good health. The nucleotide sequence reads as follows: TGTGCCAGCAGCTCCCAGGGGGCCAACACTGAAGCTTTCTTT. Its protein product is CASSSQGANTEAFF.